This passage covers 31 T cell receptor beta chains from one sample sequenced in a study of cytomegalovirus exposure and HLA in healthy donors. The PCR contained 60 Vbeta and 13 Jbeta primers. Here immunoSEQ multiplex PCR was the method, and the copy in TCRdb shows in-frame clones only, minus some. The sample shows under 90,000 clones, about 84% of them seen only once. Sample: PBMCs. The receptors here all came from a man between 35 and 55 years old in good health and CMV-seronegative.

Concerning this clone: At one end the junction does not follow the germline gene, possibly because of a read error. The chain carries TRBV7-7 and TRBJ2-5; TRBD1 aligns across 8 bases. Germline CDR1 is SSHAT and CDR2 is FNYEAQ (reference sequence). The CDR3 is 14 amino acids. Written as DNA, the CDR3 is TGTGCTAGCAGCGATAACAGGGGGCAAGAGACCCAGTACTTC. Its protein is CASSDNRGQETQYF. Filled out from reference TRBV7-7 and TRBJ2-5, the complete variable domain reads GAGVSQSPRYKVTKRGQDVTLRCDPISSHATLYWYQQALGQGPEFLTYFNYEAQPDKSGLPSDRFSAERPEGSISTLTIQRTEQRDSAMYRCASSDNRGQETQYFGPGTRLLVL.

About this clone itself: At the DNA level, this CDR3 is encoded by other sequences in the same sample as well. This chain connects TRBV19 to TRBJ2-7, with 9 bases that match TRBD1. CDR1 and CDR2 from the germline V gene are LNHDA and SQIVND (reference sequence). The V gene end was trimmed by 5 bases and the J gene end by 4 bases; junction bases not matched to a gene: 6. This CDR3 region has 14 residues. For the CDR3, the DNA is TGTGCCAGTAGTCCGCGGGACAGGGAATACGAGCAGTACTTC. Amino acid sequence: CASSPRDREYEQYF.

V usage is TRBV25-1 and J usage is TRBJ2-1; D perhaps matches TRBD2 (5 bases). In germline, CDR1 is MGHDK, CDR2 SYGVNS. This CDR3 has 14 residues. V was trimmed by 3 bases and J by 2 bases, leaving 8 bases between them. The CDR3 coding sequence is TGTGCCAGCAGTGAGGAACTAGCCTACAATGAGCAGTTCTTC. This translates into CASSEELAYNEQFF.

The chain uses TRBV5-8 and TRBJ1-6; D call uncertain. This CDR3 spans 16 amino acids. Per the germline V gene, CDR1 is SGHTS and CDR2 is YDEGEE. The V and J ends lost 0 bases and 0 bases respectively, with 7 bases between them. CDR3 sequence reads: CASSLAVSSYNSPLHF. CDR3 nucleotides: TGTGCCAGCAGCTTGGCGGTGAGCTCCTATAATTCACCCCTCCACTTT.

The V gene is TRBV30, the J gene TRBJ2-7; 8 bases are shared with TRBD2. The V and J ends lost 3 bases and 2 bases, in that order; junction bases with no gene match: 3. Germline V gene sequence: CDR1 GTSNPN, CDR2 SVGIG (reference sequence). This CDR3 has 13 amino acids. The CDR3 loop reads CAWRRSGAYEQYF. The CDR3, as DNA: TGTGCCTGGAGACGTAGCGGGGCCTACGAGCAGTACTTC. Using reference TRBV30 and TRBJ2-7 for the parts outside the CDR3, the full variable domain is SQTIHQWPATLVQPVGSPLSLECTVEGTSNPNLYWYRQAAGRGLQLLFYSVGIGQISSEVPQNLSASRPQDRQFILSSKKLLLSDSGFYLCAWRRSGAYEQYFGPGTRLTVT.

V usage is TRBV7-9 and J usage is TRBJ1-5; TRBD1 matches 7 bases. Per the germline V gene, CDR1 is SEHNR and CDR2 is FQNEAQ (reference sequence). V shed 5 bases and J 4 bases; nucleotides not matched to a gene: 14. CDR3 length: 17 residues. CDR3 nucleotide sequence: TGTGCCAGCAGCCCAGACAGGGTGCGAACTCGAAATCAGCCCCAGCATTTT. Amino acids: CASSPDRVRTRNQPQHF.

The genes are TRBV7-9 and TRBJ1-2; D is uncertain. CDR3 length equals 13 residues. Deletions cut 2 bases from V and 8 bases from J, with 12 bases between. CDR1 is SEHNR and CDR2 is FQNEAQ in the germline V gene (reference sequence). The CDR3 region is CASSLIRAEGYTF. The CDR3 coding sequence is TGTGCCAGCAGCTTAATAAGAGCCGAAGGCTACACCTTC.

The rearrangement uses TRBV7-2 and TRBJ2-5; possible D gene TRBD1, 5 bases. Gene TRBJ2-7 matches the end of the DNA better, so the J call may be wrong. This CDR3 region has 14 residues. In germline, CDR1 is SGHTA, CDR2 FQGNSA. In DNA, the CDR3 is TGTGCCAGCAGCCCGCAGGGCCTCTCCTACGAGCAGTACTTC. It translates to CASSPQGLSYEQYF.

This chain joins TRBV30 and TRBJ1-2; TRBD1 agrees at 7 bases. The germline V gene encodes CDR1 GTSNPN and CDR2 SVGIG (reference sequence). V lost 1 base and J lost 5; bases outside the gene matches: 1. CDR3 size: 12 residues. Here the CDR3 reads CAWSAGGYGYTF. The DNA of the CDR3 is TGTGCCTGGAGTGCAGGGGGTTATGGCTACACCTTC.

The chain carries TRBV19 and TRBJ2-7; TRBD2 is a possible D gene (6 bases). This CDR3 has 14 residues. CDR1 LNHDA and CDR2 SQIVND come from the germline V gene (reference sequence). Trimming shortened V by 5 bases and J by 4 bases, and 15 bases separated the two germline ends. CDR3 DNA sequence: TGTGCCAGTAGTCCCCGGATGGGGGGTTACGAGCAGTACTTC. It translates to CASSPRMGGYEQYF. Using reference TRBV19 and TRBJ2-7 for the parts outside the CDR3, the full variable domain is DGGITQSPKYLFRKEGQNVTLSCEQNLNHDAMYWYRQDPGQGLRLIYYSQIVNDFQKGDIAEGYSVSREKKESFPLTVTSAQKNPTAFYLCASSPRMGGYEQYFGPGTRLTVT.

This clone was counted only a few times. The chain has TRBV7-6 and TRBJ2-5; 11 nucleotides align to TRBD1. The V gene end was trimmed by 4 bases and the J gene end by 5 bases; junction bases not matched to a gene: 9. CDR1 SGHVS and CDR2 FNYEAQ come from the germline V gene. This CDR3 is 16 amino acids long. CDR3 DNA sequence: TGTGCCAGCAGCTCCGTCCCGGACAGGGGGCGCGAGACCCAGTACTTC. Its translation is CASSSVPDRGRETQYF.

Comments on this clone: The sample contains more than one DNA sequence encoding this CDR3. V is TRBV5-1 and J is TRBJ2-3; 9 positions match TRBD2. Germline CDR1 SGHRS, CDR2 YFSETQ. This CDR3 is 18 amino acids long. V trimming: 0 bases; J trimming: 4 bases; junction bases outside the gene matches: 12. CDR3 nucleotide sequence: TGCGCCAGCAGCTTGGGAGGTAGCGGGGGTATCCGGGCAGATACGCAGTATTTT. It is translated as CASSLGGSGGIRADTQYF.

Comment on this clone: Other nucleotide sequences in the sample specify the same CDR3. The rearrangement links TRBV9 to TRBJ1-1; D gene uncertain. The CDR3 is made up of 14 amino acids. The germline V gene encodes CDR1 SGDLS and CDR2 YYNGEE. V gave up 0 bases and J gave up 1 base, with 7 bases separating them. Here the CDR3 DNA reads TGTGCCAGCAGCGTAGCTGGCGGGAACACTGAAGCTTTCTTT. Encoded protein: CASSVAGGNTEAFF.

This clone was observed a handful of times. This chain joins TRBV19 and TRBJ2-7, with TRBD1 identical over 8 bases. CDR1 LNHDA and CDR2 SQIVND come from the germline V gene (reference sequence). The CDR3 covers 14 residues. V lost 5 bases to trimming and J lost 2 bases; unmatched junction nucleotides: 5. For the CDR3, the DNA is TGTGCCAGTAGTCCGACGACAGGGGCCTACGAGCAGTACTTC. It translates to CASSPTTGAYEQYF.

Here the CDR3 DNA reads TGCGCCAGCATGGGGGGGGCTTGGAATGAGCAGTTCTTC. Its translation is CASMGGAWNEQFF. The chain combines TRBV10-2 with TRBJ2-1, with D maybe TRBD2 (7 bases). This CDR3 spans 13 amino acids. Germline lookup yields CDR1 WSHSY and CDR2 SAAADI. V was trimmed by 7 bases and J by 7 bases, leaving 14 bases between them.

The chain links TRBV14 to TRBJ2-7, with 7 bases fitting TRBD1. Germline V gene lookup returns CDR1 SGHDN and CDR2 FVKESK. CDR3 length: 13 amino acids. V was pared by 9 bases and J by 0 bases, with 5 bases of the junction left unmatched. CDR3 DNA: TGTGCCAGTAGCTGGGACAGCTCCTACGAGCAGTACTTC. This encodes CASSWDSSYEQYF.

The chain uses TRBV5-4 and TRBJ2-5; perhaps TRBD1 as D (6 bases). From germline, CDR1 is SGHNT and CDR2 YYREEE (reference sequence). The V end was cut by 2 bases, the J end by 4 bases, with 12 bases between. This CDR3 region has 14 residues. The chain's CDR3 is CASSLQGSAETQYF. DNA for the CDR3: TGTGCCAGCAGCTTACAGGGTTCTGCAGAGACCCAGTACTTC.

V is TRBV30 and J is TRBJ2-1; 10 nucleotides align to TRBD2. CDR1 and CDR2 from the germline V gene are GTSNPN and SVGIG (reference sequence). This CDR3 has 14 amino acids. Unmatched junction bases numbered 4, after V lost 0 bases and J lost 8 bases. The CDR3 here is CAWSVAGGHYEQFF. The CDR3 DNA follows: TGTGCCTGGAGTGTAGCGGGGGGGCACTATGAGCAGTTCTTC.

This clone was observed once. This chain uses TRBV18 with TRBJ2-1; a possible D gene is TRBD2 (5 bases). CDR3 length: 15 residues. Trimming stripped 4 bases from V and 0 bases from J, with 10 bases between. Germline assignment: CDR1 KGHSH and CDR2 LQKENI. The CDR3 loop is CASSRDTSSYNEQFF. In nucleotides, the CDR3 is TGTGCCAGCTCACGTGACACTAGCTCCTACAATGAGCAGTTCTTC.

Only one count was recorded for this clone. The rearrangement joins TRBV9 to TRBJ1-6; TRBD1 agrees at 7 bases. CDR1 SGDLS and CDR2 YYNGEE come from the germline V gene. CDR3 size: 15 residues. V gave up 4 bases and J gave up 4 bases; unmatched junction bases: 5. In DNA form, the CDR3 reads TGTGCCAGCAGCCTAGGGACAGCTTATAATTCACCCCTCCACTTT. Protein sequence: CASSLGTAYNSPLHF.

CDR3 in DNA: TGTGCCAGCAGTTCCGGGACTTCCCTTTCCTACGAGCAGTACTTC. The encoded protein is CASSSGTSLSYEQYF. This rearrangement joins TRBV6-6 to TRBJ2-5; a possible D gene is TRBD2 (6 bases). The closer fit of TRBJ2-7 to the DNA end suggests the J call may be wrong. The germline V gene encodes CDR1 MNHNY and CDR2 SVGAGI (reference sequence). This CDR3 has 15 amino acids.

The chain combines TRBV27 with TRBJ1-1; unclear D gene. The CDR3 contains 13 residues. V shed 5 bases and J shed 1 base, with 8 bases lying between them. Germline CDR1 is MNHEY and CDR2 is SMNVEV (reference sequence). CDR3 coding DNA: TGTGCCAGCAGTACCAAACAGAACACTGAAGCTTTCTTT. Its translation: CASSTKQNTEAFF.

This clone was recorded a few times. The chain uses TRBV5-4 and TRBJ2-3; 13 nucleotides line up with TRBD2. This CDR3 region has 16 residues. Trimming cost V 5 bases and J 0 bases; bases outside gene matches: 3. The V gene's germline CDR1 is SGHNT and CDR2 YYREEE (reference sequence). Here the CDR3 DNA reads TGTGCCAGCAGAGGGACTAGCGGGGCAAGCACAGATACGCAGTATTTT. Residues: CASRGTSGASTDTQYF.

This clone was seen just once. The CDR3 is CASSVDRQTEAFF. Here the CDR3 DNA reads TGTGCCAGCAGTGTGGACAGGCAAACTGAAGCTTTCTTT. This chain joins TRBV2 and TRBJ1-1; 7 nucleotides match TRBD1. Germline loops: CDR1 SNHLY, CDR2 FYNNEI. Trimming cost V 4 bases and J 5 bases; bases outside gene matches: 4. This CDR3 has 13 residues. Full variable domain (missing parts from reference TRBV2 and TRBJ1-1): EPEVTQTPSHQVTQMGQEVILRCVPISNHLYFYWYRQILGQKVEFLVSFYNNEISEKSEIFDDQFSVERPDGSNFTLKIRSTKLEDSAMYFCASSVDRQTEAFFGQGTRLTVV.

This chain connects TRBV6-1 to TRBJ2-2; possibly TRBD1 for D (5 bases). There are 14 residues in the CDR3. CDR1 is MNHNS, CDR2 SASEGT, per germline. V was cut by 3 bases and J by 4 bases, with 9 bases left in between. The CDR3 DNA reads as TGTGCCAGCAGTGAGATGCAGGGCACCGGGGAGCTGTTTTTT. Translated, it gives CASSEMQGTGELFF.

The chain links TRBV11-2 to TRBJ1-2; D ambiguous. V was clipped by 5 bases and J by 6 bases, with 10 bases between them. This CDR3 has 12 residues. Germline V gives CDR1 SGHAT, CDR2 FQNNGV. In DNA form, the CDR3 reads TGTGCCAGCAGCATGTGGGAGAATGGCTACACCTTC. This gives the protein CASSMWENGYTF.

The rearrangement uses TRBV28 and TRBJ1-5, with TRBD1 identical over 7 bases. The germline CDR1 and CDR2 sequences are MDHEN and SYDVKM. The CDR3 is 15 residues long. Losses at the gene ends were 10 bases for V and 5 bases for J; bases not matched to a gene: 14. The CDR3 sequence: CAINQYTGAHQPQHF. The CDR3 nucleotides read TGTGCCATCAATCAATATACAGGGGCGCATCAGCCCCAGCATTTT.

V and J are TRBV25-1 and TRBJ2-5; TRBD2 aligns across 7 bases. The CDR3 loop spans 16 amino acids. Unmatched junction bases numbered 12, after V lost 6 bases and J lost 2 bases. Germline V gene data show CDR1 as MGHDK and CDR2 as SYGVNS. The DNA for the CDR3 is TGTGCCAGCAGACCCCCCCCCGTTAGCGGGCAAGAGACCCAGTACTTC. This encodes CASRPPPVSGQETQYF.

In DNA form, the CDR3 reads TGTGCCAGCTCACCAATCGCGAATGACTATGGCTACACCTTC. Translation gives CASSPIANDYGYTF. This rearrangement joins TRBV18 to TRBJ1-2, with D uncertain. Germline V gives CDR1 KGHSH, CDR2 LQKENI. V was cut by 2 bases and J by 3 bases, with 10 bases left in between. The CDR3 loop spans 14 amino acids.

The chain uses TRBV11-2 and TRBJ1-1, with 8 bases aligning to TRBD1. Germline V lookup: CDR1 SGHAT, CDR2 FQNNGV. The CDR3 has 14 residues. The trim removed 3 bases at V and 4 bases at J, leaving 4 bases unmatched. The CDR3 protein is CASSFRTGLTEAFF. For the CDR3, the DNA is TGTGCCAGCAGCTTTCGGACAGGGCTCACTGAAGCTTTCTTT.

The J gene is TRBJ1-1, the V gene TRBV7-9; possible D gene TRBD1, 6 bases. The CDR3 contains 16 residues. Germline lookup yields CDR1 SEHNR and CDR2 FQNEAQ (reference sequence). With 1 base removed from V and 0 bases from J, the gap between germline ends came to 12 bases. In DNA, the CDR3 is TGTGCCAGCAGCTTAGGTCTGGGACAACTGAACACTGAAGCTTTCTTT. Translated: CASSLGLGQLNTEAFF.